The 26 T cell receptor beta chains in this list originate from one sample, sequenced in a study of prognosis after radiotherapy for stage I lung cancer. Genomic DNA was the source, and TCR beta CDR3 was amplified from it by two-round multiplex PCR. Round one of PCR was performed, and it used primers specific to each TRBV and TRBJ gene. Each CDR3 protein gets one entry after TCRdb re-called the multiplex PCR reads with MiXCR. The data hold approximately 30,000 distinct CDR3 sequences, with about 30% observed a single time. The sample in question was PBMCs, obtained before or after stereotactic body radiation therapy (not recorded which). Receptors were obtained from a donor over 45 with non-small cell lung cancer.

In regard to this clonotype: This CDR3 is missing its conserved last phenylalanine or tryptophan, likely due to a read error. This chain connects TRBV24-1 to TRBJ2-1, with D possibly called TRBD1 or TRBD2 (7 bases each). CDR1 is KGHDR, CDR2 SFDVKD, per germline. The CDR3 consists of 14 residues. The V gene lost 10 bases and the J gene lost 9 bases, with 21 bases spanning the gap. CDR3 bases: TGTGCCACTCGGTCAGGGGGGGGGGCAACTGAGCAGTTCTTA. Translated, it gives CATRSGGGATEQFL.

This clonotype has a count of ten or more. The chain carries TRBV5-1 and TRBJ1-1; no definite D call. Trimming left V 1 base short and J 3 bases short, with 10 bases between. CDR1 and CDR2 (germline): SGHRS, YFSETQ. This CDR3 is 14 amino acids long. CDR3 sequence reads: CASSLSAGDTEAFF. Written as DNA, the CDR3 is TGCGCCAGCAGCTTGTCTGCCGGGGACACTGAAGCTTTCTTT.

For this clonotype: At one boundary the junction diverges from the germline segment, which might be a read error. The CDR3 nucleotides read TGTGCCACCATCAGAGATTGTGTTAAGCCCCAGCATTTT. As protein: CATIRDCVKPQHF. This chain joins TRBV15 and TRBJ1-5; D gene ambiguous. This CDR3 is 13 amino acids long. Germline V gene lookup returns CDR1 LNHNV and CDR2 YYDKDF (reference sequence).

This rearrangement joins TRBV11-2 to TRBJ2-7; D may match TRBD1 or TRBD2 (6 bases each). V dropped 1 base and J dropped 2 bases, with 12 bases sitting between them. This CDR3 comprises 15 residues. The germline V gene has CDR1 SGHAT and CDR2 FQNNGV. CDR3 nucleotides: TGTGCCAGCAGCTTAGGGAGGGGGGCCCCCTACGAGCAGTACTTC. This translates into CASSLGRGAPYEQYF. The full variable domain, completed using reference TRBV11-2 and TRBJ2-7, is EAGVAQSPRYKIIEKRQSVAFWCNPISGHATLYWYQQILGQGPKLLIQFQNNGVVDDSQLPKDRFSAERLKGVDSTLKIQPAKLEDSAVYLCASSLGRGAPYEQYFGPGTRLTVT.

This clonotype occurred many times. The chain combines TRBV5-4 with TRBJ1-1; TRBD1 is a possible D gene (6 bases). V shed 4 bases and J shed 1 base, with 17 bases lying between them. Germline V CDR1 and CDR2: SGHNT, YYREEE (reference sequence). The CDR3 covers 16 residues. The CDR3: CASSKDRGLGNTEAFF. The CDR3 DNA follows: TGTGCCAGCAGCAAGGACAGAGGCCTTGGGAACACTGAAGCTTTCTTT.

In this sample, this clonotype turned up many times. The V call is TRBV20-1, the J call TRBJ1-4, with no clear D. The CDR3 runs to 13 residues. Looked up from germline, CDR1 is DFQATT and CDR2 is SNEGSKA (reference sequence). With 3 bases removed from V and 8 bases from J, the gap between germline ends came to 13 bases. CDR3 DNA: TGCAGTGCTAGGGACGGCGGCAAGGAAAAACTGTTTTTT. It yields the protein CSARDGGKEKLFF.

A few counts support this clonotype. V gene TRBV29-1 combines with J gene TRBJ2-3, with 7 positions matching TRBD2. Germline V lookup: CDR1 SQVTM, CDR2 ANQGSEA. The length of the CDR3 is 13 residues. Trimming took 3 bases from V and 3 from J; bases not matched to a gene: 3. CDR3 sequence: CSVDGGGTDTQYF. The CDR3 nucleotides are TGCAGCGTTGATGGGGGGGGGACAGATACGCAGTATTTT.

The sample holds many counts of this clonotype. In DNA, the CDR3 is TGCAGTGCTACCCCGTACCCTAGCGGGAAAGATACGCAGTATTTT. This sequence encodes CSATPYPSGKDTQYF. The genes are TRBV20-1 and TRBJ2-3; 9 bases line up with TRBD2. Unmatched junction bases numbered 10, after V lost 4 bases and J lost 5 bases. The germline V gene has CDR1 DFQATT and CDR2 SNEGSKA (reference sequence). The CDR3 extends over 15 amino acids.

This clonotype was picked up many times. This chain links TRBV29-1 with TRBJ2-2, with D perhaps TRBD2 (6 bases). CDR3 length: 14 residues. The germline V gene encodes CDR1 SQVTM and CDR2 ANQGSEA. With 3 bases removed from V and 2 bases from J, the gap between germline ends came to 10 bases. CDR3 region: CSVEAGINTGELFF. The CDR3 region has the DNA TGCAGCGTTGAGGCGGGGATAAACACCGGGGAGCTGTTTTTT.

This sequence joins TRBV27 and TRBJ2-2, with 13 bases lining up with TRBD2. This CDR3 spans 18 amino acids. Germline values: CDR1 MNHEY, CDR2 SMNVEV (reference sequence). The trim removed 3 bases at V and 0 bases at J, leaving 4 bases unmatched. The CDR3 sequence: CASSFKTSGRTNTGELFF. CDR3 DNA: TGTGCCAGCAGTTTTAAGACTAGCGGGAGGACGAACACCGGGGAGCTGTTTTTT.

The chain joins TRBV28 to TRBJ2-3; D is possibly TRBD2 (6 bases). The germline gives CDR1 MDHEN, CDR2 SYDVKM. The CDR3 consists of 15 residues. Between the trimmed V and J ends, which lost 7 bases and 7 bases, there was a span of 21 bases. This CDR3 is CASNPLADGVYTQYF. The CDR3 DNA reads as TGTGCCAGCAACCCCTTAGCGGACGGAGTGTATACGCAGTATTTT.

In this sample, this clonotype turned up many times. The rearrangement uses TRBV9 and TRBJ1-6, with D maybe TRBD1 (6 bases). Trimming pared 4 bases from V and 5 bases from J, leaving 19 bases between. The germline gives CDR1 SGDLS, CDR2 YYNGEE. CDR3 length equals 17 residues. The CDR3 DNA reads TGTGCCAGCAGCTTAACCGGGACACTCAATAATAATTCACCCCTCCACTTT. Translation: CASSLTGTLNNNSPLHF.

Remarks on this clonotype: This sequence is one base from a far larger clone and is likely a read error. The chain carries TRBV6-8 and TRBJ2-1; 7 positions match TRBD1. CDR3 length: 16 residues. V shed 7 bases, J shed 1 base, and the junction held 10 bases outside the gene matches. Germline CDR1 MNHGY, CDR2 SAAAGT. The CDR3 DNA is TGTGCCAGCATAAGGATCTTGACAGGGTCCTACAATGAGCAGTTCTTC. This sequence encodes CASIRILTGSYNEQFF.

This clonotype was recorded many times. The CDR3 reads CSAQGDSYEQYF. The CDR3 DNA reads TGCAGTGCGCAGGGGGATAGCTACGAGCAGTACTTC. The chain employs TRBV20-1 and TRBJ2-7; 7 positions agree with TRBD1. There are 12 residues in the CDR3. The germline V gene encodes CDR1 DFQATT and CDR2 SNEGSKA (reference sequence). After removal of 6 bases from V and 3 bases from J, the junction contained 5 bases not matched to a gene.

This clonotype was observed at least ten times. The chain couples TRBV20-1 to TRBJ2-3; D is possibly TRBD1 (6 bases). Trimming removed 2 bases at V and 1 base at J, with 7 bases between. This CDR3 region has 13 residues. The germline V gene has CDR1 DFQATT and CDR2 SNEGSKA (reference sequence). The CDR3 DNA reads as TGCAGTGCTAGATCAGGGGGCACAGATACGCAGTATTTT. Protein sequence: CSARSGGTDTQYF.

This clonotype is medium-sized. The CDR3 here is CASSRTLGLAGYEQYF. In DNA form, the CDR3 reads TGTGCCAGCAGCCGTACACTGGGACTAGCGGGCTACGAGCAGTACTTC. The chain employs TRBV6-1 and TRBJ2-7; 12 positions agree with TRBD2. Germline CDR1 reads MNHNS; CDR2 reads SASEGT. There are 16 residues in the CDR3. Germline trimming cut 6 bases from V and 3 bases from J; bases unmatched to any gene: 9.

This clonotype was counted ten times or more. J is TRBJ2-3 and V is TRBV5-1, with 9 bases that match TRBD2. The trim removed 6 bases at V and 2 bases at J, leaving 4 bases unmatched. This CDR3 is 14 amino acids long. The germline gives CDR1 SGHRS, CDR2 YFSETQ. CDR3 loop: CASTKREVTDTQYF. CDR3 sequence (DNA): TGCGCCAGCACCAAGCGGGAGGTCACAGATACGCAGTATTTT.

This clonotype was seen ten or more times. The rearrangement links TRBV6-5 to TRBJ2-1; 9 positions match TRBD2. Germline CDR1 is MNHEY and CDR2 is SVGAGI. The CDR3 is 15 residues long. Trimming cost V 0 bases and J 5 bases; bases outside gene matches: 2. CDR3 residues: CASSYSRLADNEQFF. CDR3 DNA sequence: TGTGCCAGCAGTTACTCTAGACTAGCGGACAATGAGCAGTTCTTC.

This clonotype was recorded at least ten times. The chain has TRBV20-1 and TRBJ2-1, with 7 bases matching TRBD2. J lost 3 bases, V lost 5 bases, and 19 bases had no gene match. The CDR3 spans 18 residues. Germline-derived CDR1 and CDR2 are DFQATT and SNEGSKA (reference sequence). Here the CDR3 reads CSAYGEDKSAGLYNEQFF. CDR3 DNA: TGCAGTGCTTACGGAGAGGATAAGTCAGCGGGACTCTACAATGAGCAGTTCTTC.

This clonotype has at least ten counts. The chain is built from TRBV24-1 and TRBJ2-2; TRBD2 is a possible D gene (5 bases). V lost 2 bases and J lost 9, with 9 bases in between. Germline V lookup: CDR1 KGHDR, CDR2 SFDVKD. The CDR3 is 13 residues long. DNA of the CDR3: TGTGCCACCAGTGATTCTAACGGGAGGGAGCTGTTTTTT. This translates into CATSDSNGRELFF.

This clonotype has ten or more counts. The CDR3: CAWSARGKGTSQPQHF. CDR3 nucleotides: TGTGCCTGGAGTGCGAGGGGGAAGGGAACCAGTCAGCCCCAGCATTTT. The chain links TRBV30 to TRBJ1-5, with a tentative D call TRBD1 (6 bases). The CDR3 has 16 residues. CDR1 is GTSNPN and CDR2 is SVGIG in the germline V gene (reference sequence). Trimming shortened V by 1 base and J by 6 bases, and 19 bases separated the two germline ends.

This clonotype occurred many times. The chain is built from TRBV7-3 and TRBJ2-1; 7 nucleotides align to TRBD1. Unmatched junction bases numbered 6, after V lost 5 bases and J lost 8 bases. The CDR3 totals 13 residues. The germline CDR1 and CDR2 sequences are SGHTA and FQGTGA. In DNA, the CDR3 is TGTGCCAGCAGCGAGACAGGGAGCGATGAGCAGTTCTTC. Its translation: CASSETGSDEQFF.

This clonotype was detected ten times or more. This sequence may be a read error, since a much larger clone differs from it by one base. Here the CDR3 omits its conserved ending phenylalanine or tryptophan, so a read error is the likely source. The J gene is TRBJ2-7, the V gene TRBV6-1; no reliable D call. The V gene lost 2 bases and the J gene lost 7 bases, with 18 bases spanning the gap. From germline, CDR1 is MNHNS and CDR2 SASEGT. The CDR3 is 15 residues long. The CDR3 protein is CASSEPRLSLVEQYL. CDR3 DNA sequence: TGTGCCAGCAGTGAACCTCGACTGTCCTTGGTAGAGCAGTACCTC.

This clonotype has only a few counts. A much larger clone differs from this one at a single base, so this may be a read error. The CDR3 bases are TGTGCCAGCAGTTACCTACTAGTGCGGCTTGTATTT. Protein sequence: CASSYLLVRLVF. The J gene is TRBJ2-3, the V gene TRBV6-2 or TRBV6-3, with D tentatively TRBD2 (5 bases). CDR3 size: 12 residues. CDR1 is MNHEY, CDR2 SVGEGT, per germline.

By frequency in the sample, this clonotype is medium-sized (0.01 to 0.1%). At one of its ends the junction is not consistent with the germline gene, which may arise from a read error. The chain has TRBV6-5 and TRBJ2-7; D may correspond to TRBD1 or TRBD2 (5 bases each). The CDR3 totals 14 residues. Germline CDR1 and CDR2: MNHEY and SVGAGI. The CDR3 sequence: CASSHSGTLGEQYF. The DNA of the CDR3 is TGTGCCAGCAGTCACTCCGGGACGCTCGGCGAGCAGTACTTC.

This clonotype was observed at least ten times. This sequence joins TRBV28 and TRBJ2-7; 11 bases map to TRBD2. In germline, CDR1 is MDHEN, CDR2 SYDVKM. The CDR3 extends over 14 amino acids. The ends lost 7 bases at V and 2 bases at J; junction bases unmatched: 4. CDR3 sequence (DNA): TGTGCCAGCACCGGGACTAGCGGAACCTACGAGCAGTACTTC. Residues: CASTGTSGTYEQYF.